This T cell receptor beta chain was sequenced during a study of blood T cell repertoires in COVID-19. Study context: Some COVID-19 samples were acute and others convalescent; all came from the United States, Italy and Spain. PBMCs, B-cell-depleted T cells, or T cells provided the cDNA or gDNA that made up the material.

V gave up 5 bases and J gave up 3 bases, with 17 bases separating them. CDR1 is MNHEY, CDR2 SVGEGT, per germline. The CDR3 loop spans 15 amino acids. Living in 20 to 30 US areas, the participants were between roughly 18 and 90 years of age. Study processing details: Reference gene primers were amplified, and this amplification served to estimate nucleated cell counts. Produced via immunoSEQ multiplex PCR; TCRdb's table is partial and in-frame only. V, J and clone size reflect that table, while D and trimming were determined from the DNA. The sample consists of around 300,000 clones, around nine tenths of them appearing once.

This chain joins TRBV6-2 or TRBV6-3 and TRBJ2-7; D might be TRBD1 (6 bases). This receptor was obtained from a woman in her sixties in a cohort exposed to, infected with or recovered from COVID-19 (not recorded which). Sequenced material: PBMCs or T cells enriched from blood (not recorded which). This CDR3 is CASSQGRQAYYEQYF. The CDR3 region has the DNA TGTGCCAGCAGTCAGGGCCGACAGGCTTACTACGAGCAGTACTTC.